A single T cell receptor beta chain is shown here with its context. Its cognate antigen is unknown. This sample stems from a study of monozygotic twins with cystic fibrosis. Study results and limitations: Monozygotic CF twins shared more identical nucleotide clonotypes than unrelated patients.

The ends lost 0 bases at V and 6 bases at J; junction bases unmatched: 15. The CDR3 consists of 18 residues. Germline-derived CDR1 and CDR2 are SGDLS and YYNGEE. Method: immunoSEQ multiplex PCR; TCRdb's copy keeps in-frame clones and lacks some. The sample has 20,000 to 25,000 clones; around 97% are singletons. The V call is TRBV9, the J call TRBJ2-1, with 7 bases fitting TRBD1. The sequencing sample was made of blood. The sequence was collected from a girl aged 5-17 years with cystic fibrosis. The CDR3, as DNA: TGTGCCAGCAGCGTAGGAAGGGGGCGAGGTAGTTCTTCCAATGAGCAGTTCTTC. Its translation: CASSVGRGRGSSSNEQFF.